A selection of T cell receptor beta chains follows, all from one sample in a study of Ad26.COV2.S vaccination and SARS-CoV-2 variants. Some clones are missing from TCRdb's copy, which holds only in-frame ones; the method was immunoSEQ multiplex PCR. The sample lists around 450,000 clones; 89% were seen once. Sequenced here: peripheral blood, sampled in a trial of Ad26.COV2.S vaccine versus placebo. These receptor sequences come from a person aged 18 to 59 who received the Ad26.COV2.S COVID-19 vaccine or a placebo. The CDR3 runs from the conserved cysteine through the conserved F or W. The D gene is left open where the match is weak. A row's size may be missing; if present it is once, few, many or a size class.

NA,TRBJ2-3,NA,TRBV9,TGTGCCAGCAGCGTAGAGGGCCTCACAGATACGCAGTATTTT,CASSVEGLTDTQYF
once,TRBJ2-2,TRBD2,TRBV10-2,TGCGCCAGCAGTGAGACCGGGAGGGCCGGGGAGCTGTTTTTT,CASSETGRAGELFF
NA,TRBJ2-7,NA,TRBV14,TGTGCCAGCAGCCGAGTTGGGTTTTCCGAGCAGTACTTC,CASSRVGFSEQYF
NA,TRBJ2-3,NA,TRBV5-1,TGCGCCAGCAGCTTGGGCGTCTCAACTAGCACAGATACGCAGTATTTT,CASSLGVSTSTDTQYF
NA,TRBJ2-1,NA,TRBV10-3,TGTGCCATCAGTGAGTCGAATTCCAATGAGCAGTTCTTC,CAISESNSNEQFF
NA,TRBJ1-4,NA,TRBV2,TGTGCCAGCAAAGCTCCGGCAGTTAATGAAAAACTGTTTTTT,CASKAPAVNEKLFF
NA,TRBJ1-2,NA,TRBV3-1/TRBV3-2,TGTGCCAGCACCCAAAACCTGCGGTCTAATGGCTACACCTTC,CASTQNLRSNGYTF
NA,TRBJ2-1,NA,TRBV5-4,TGTGCCAGCAGCCCGGACAGTACCTCTCTCTATGAGCAGTTCTTC,CASSPDSTSLYEQFF
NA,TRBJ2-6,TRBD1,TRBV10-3,TGTGCCATCAGGCTAAACAGGGGACGCGGGGCCAACGTCCTGACTTTC,CAIRLNRGRGANVLTF
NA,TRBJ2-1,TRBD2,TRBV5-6,TGTGCCAGCAGCTTCGGGACTAGCTGGCATGAGCAGTTCTTC,CASSFGTSWHEQFF
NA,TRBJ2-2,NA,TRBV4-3,TGCGCCAGCAGCCAAGCGCTAGCGAACACCGGGGAGCTGTTTTTT,CASSQALANTGELFF
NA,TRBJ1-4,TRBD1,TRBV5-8,TGTGCCAGCAGCTTGGCCGGACAGGGTAATGAAAAACTGTTTTTT,CASSLAGQGNEKLFF
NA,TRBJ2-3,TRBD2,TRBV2,TGTGCCAGCAGAGGACTAGCGGGAGGGTTAGATACGCAGTATTTT,CASRGLAGGLDTQYF
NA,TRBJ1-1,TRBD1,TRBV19,TGTGCCAGTAAGCTACAGGGGCGAGGCACTGAAGCTTTCTTT,CASKLQGRGTEAFF
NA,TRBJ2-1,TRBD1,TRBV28,TGTGCCAGCAGTAGGGGGCGAGACAGGGGATGGTACAATGAGCAGTTCTTC,CASSRGRDRGWYNEQFF
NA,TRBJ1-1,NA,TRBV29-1,TGCAGCGTATTAACTTTTACGGGGGACACTGAAGCTTTCTTT,CSVLTFTGDTEAFF
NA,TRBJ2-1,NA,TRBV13,TGTGCCAGCAGCGTGGGGACTCTGAAGTTCTTC,CASSVGTLKFF
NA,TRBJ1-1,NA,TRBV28,TGTGCCAGCAGTCCCTACTCAACAGGGTTCACTGAAGCTTTCTTT,CASSPYSTGFTEAFF
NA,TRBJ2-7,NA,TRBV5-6,TGTGCCAGCTCGTGGGGCATCGGTTTAAGGGAGCAGTACTTC,CASSWGIGLREQYF
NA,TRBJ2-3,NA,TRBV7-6,TGTGCCAGCAGCCCCCAACCCCGGGCCGGCACAGATACGCAGTATTTT,CASSPQPRAGTDTQYF
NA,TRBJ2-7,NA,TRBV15,TGTGCCACCAGCAGAGATTTGGCAGTCTACGAGCAGTACTTC,CATSRDLAVYEQYF
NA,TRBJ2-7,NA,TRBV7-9,TGTGCCAGCAGCTTAGGGGCCTACGAGCAGTACTTC,CASSLGAYEQYF
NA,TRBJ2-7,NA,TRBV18,TGTGCCAGCTCACCACCCGGGCTTACCGAGCAGTACTTC,CASSPPGLTEQYF
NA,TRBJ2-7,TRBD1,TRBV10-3,TGTGCCATCAAGAATAGACAGGGATCCTACGAGCAGTACTTC,CAIKNRQGSYEQYF
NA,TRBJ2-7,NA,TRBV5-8,TGTGCCAGCAGCCTATCTCCCGGGAGAACTTACGAGCAGTACTTC,CASSLSPGRTYEQYF
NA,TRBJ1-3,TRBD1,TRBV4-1,TGCGCCAGCAGCCGACAGGGCCTCGACTCTGGAAACACCATATATTTT,CASSRQGLDSGNTIYF
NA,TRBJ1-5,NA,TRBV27,TGTGCCAGCACCTCAACCAGGGGATCGCGTCAGCCCCAGCATTTT,CASTSTRGSRQPQHF